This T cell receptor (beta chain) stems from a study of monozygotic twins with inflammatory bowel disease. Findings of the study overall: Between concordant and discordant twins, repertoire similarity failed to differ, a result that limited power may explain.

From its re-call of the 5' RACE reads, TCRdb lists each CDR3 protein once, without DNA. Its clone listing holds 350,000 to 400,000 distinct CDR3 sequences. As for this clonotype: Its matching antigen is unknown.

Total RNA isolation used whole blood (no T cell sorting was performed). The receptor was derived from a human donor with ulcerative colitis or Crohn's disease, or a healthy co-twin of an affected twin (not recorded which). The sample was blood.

CDR3 residues: CASSSQGSSLHF. This chain links TRBV7-2 with TRBJ2-7; TCRdb's D gene call, TRBD1, goes unchecked for lack of DNA. This CDR3 comprises 12 residues. Per the germline V gene, CDR1 is SGHTA and CDR2 is FQGNSA.